Presented here are 2 T cell receptor beta chains from one specimen sequenced in a study of blood T cell repertoires in COVID-19. Libraries were prepared by immunoSEQ multiplex PCR; TCRdb keeps only in-frame clonotypes and omits some of them. This sample has a few hundred thousand clones, with approximately 86% found just once. Sequenced material: peripheral blood. These receptors were collected from a man aged 35-49 years who had recovered from COVID-19.

This clone was found a few times. The gene calls are TRBV4-1 and TRBJ1-2; 8 bases match TRBD1. Per germline, CDR1 MGHRA and CDR2 YSYEKL. With V trimmed by 4 bases and J by 2 bases, 15 bases remained unmatched. The CDR3 sequence is 18 residues long. CDR3 residues: CASSPSSGTGTLNYGYTF. CDR3 bases: TGCGCCAGCAGCCCTTCTTCCGGGACAGGTACCCTAAACTATGGCTACACCTTC.

In its sample, this clone was seen a few times. The chain is built from TRBV6-6 and TRBJ1-6, with D uncertain. The CDR3 contains 13 residues. Trimming took off 4 bases at V and 10 bases at J, with 11 bases between the two ends. Germline values: CDR1 MNHNY, CDR2 SVGAGI (reference sequence). This CDR3 reads CASSSAVESPLHF. DNA for the CDR3: TGTGCCAGCAGTTCCGCGGTGGAGTCACCCCTCCACTTT.